This T cell receptor (beta chain) is drawn from a study of cytomegalovirus exposure and HLA in healthy donors. General study results and limits: For TCR beta chains, V- and J-gene trimming was later linked to a missense DCLRE1C variant. Later, an analysis found that common viral pathogens appeared to be linked with several of the most significant clusters. Specificity of a few CMV-associated chains for CMV antigens was verified in vitro. The likely origin of a cluster of highly shared sequence variants was a sequencing artifact.

The junction had 5 bases not matched to a gene; V was cut back by 6 bases and J by 8 bases. Germline CDR1 KGHSH, CDR2 LQKENI. The CDR3 contains 13 residues. To note about this clone: What it binds is not known.

It was with 60 Vbeta and 13 Jbeta primers that the PCR ran. Data came from immunoSEQ multiplex PCR; TCRdb stores just in-frame clones and leaves some out. The sample holds 80,000 or so clones; around three quarters are singletons and the top ten take roughly 3.5%. The clonotype originates from a man aged 35-49 years in good health and CMV-seronegative. This rearrangement joins TRBV18 to TRBJ1-2, with TRBD1 identical over 11 bases. Sequencing was performed on PBMCs. The CDR3 DNA follows: TGTGCCAGCTCCCCCGGGACAGGGGGAGGCTACACCTTC. It specifies CASSPGTGGGYTF.